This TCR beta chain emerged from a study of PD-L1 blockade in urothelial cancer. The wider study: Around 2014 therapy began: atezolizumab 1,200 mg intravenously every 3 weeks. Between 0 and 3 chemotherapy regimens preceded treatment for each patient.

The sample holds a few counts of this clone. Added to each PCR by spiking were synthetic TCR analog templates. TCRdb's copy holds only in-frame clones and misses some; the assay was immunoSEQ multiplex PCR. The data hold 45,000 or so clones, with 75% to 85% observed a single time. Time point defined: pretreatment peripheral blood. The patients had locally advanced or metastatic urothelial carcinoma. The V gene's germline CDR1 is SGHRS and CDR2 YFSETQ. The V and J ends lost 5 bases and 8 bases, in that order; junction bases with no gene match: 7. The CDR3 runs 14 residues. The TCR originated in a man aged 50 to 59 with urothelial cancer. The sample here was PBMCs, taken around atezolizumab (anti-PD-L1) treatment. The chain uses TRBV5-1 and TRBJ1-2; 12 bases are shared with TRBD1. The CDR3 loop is CASRVGTGGLGYTF. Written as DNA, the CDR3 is TGCGCCAGCAGAGTTGGGACAGGGGGCTTAGGCTACACCTTC.